These 17 T cell receptor beta chains were all obtained from the same sample, sequenced in a study of cytomegalovirus exposure and HLA in healthy donors. PCR was performed using 60 Vbeta and 13 Jbeta primers. Assay used: immunoSEQ multiplex PCR; TCRdb lists only in-frame clones, some missing. Among about 230,000 clones listed, 75% to 90% were seen once. Specimen: PBMCs. The receptors stem from a young woman in good health and CMV-seronegative.

The CDR3 spells CASSQELLHGIYEQYF. As DNA, the CDR3 is TGTGCCAGCAGCCAAGAGCTACTACACGGGATCTACGAGCAGTACTTC. The chain combines TRBV4-2 with TRBJ2-7; possible D gene TRBD2, 5 bases. The CDR3 sequence is 16 residues long. In germline, CDR1 is LGHNA, CDR2 YNFKEQ. Between the trimmed V and J ends, which lost 0 bases and 3 bases, there was a span of 15 bases.

The sample holds a few counts of this clone. This chain connects TRBV5-6 to TRBJ2-7; 10 bases are shared with TRBD1. J gave up 9 bases and V 3 bases, and 12 bases lay outside the gene matches. This CDR3 has 15 amino acids. From germline, CDR1 is SGHDT and CDR2 YYEEEE. The CDR3 is CASSYPGQGTRGQYF. In nucleotides, the CDR3 is TGTGCCAGCAGCTACCCGGGACAGGGGACCAGAGGGCAGTACTTC. Based on the CDR3 plus reference TRBV5-6 and TRBJ2-7, the full variable domain is DAGVTQSPTHLIKTRGQQVTLRCSPKSGHDTVSWYQQALGQGPQFIFQYYEEEERQRGNFPDRFSGHQFPNYSSELNVNALLLGDSALYLCASSYPGQGTRGQYFGPGTRLTVT.

The chain carries TRBV27 and TRBJ1-2; D is unclear. CDR1 is MNHEY and CDR2 is SMNVEV in the germline V gene (reference sequence). The CDR3 consists of 13 residues. Trimming removed 3 bases from V and 4 bases from J, with 9 bases in between. CDR3 protein: CASSFGQSYGYTF. The DNA for the CDR3 is TGTGCCAGCAGTTTTGGGCAGTCCTATGGCTACACCTTC.

The chain is built from TRBV4-2 and TRBJ1-2; D gene uncertain. Germline V gives CDR1 LGHNA, CDR2 YNFKEQ. The ends were cut back, 0 bases at V and 1 base at J, with 6 bases in the middle. The CDR3 is 14 residues long. The DNA of the CDR3 is TGTGCCAGCAGCCAAGACAGTTTTAACTATGGCTACACCTTC. Amino acid sequence: CASSQDSFNYGYTF.

This sequence joins TRBV18 and TRBJ2-7; D is unclear. The length of the CDR3 is 14 residues. The germline CDR1 and CDR2 sequences are KGHSH and LQKENI. Trimming removed 3 bases at V and 7 bases at J, with 16 bases between. CDR3 DNA sequence: TGTGCCAGCTCACCGCCGACCCCTCGAGGAGAGCAGTACTTC. Translated: CASSPPTPRGEQYF.

The V and J genes are TRBV7-9 and TRBJ2-7, with D perhaps matching TRBD2 (6 bases). Looked up from germline, CDR1 is SEHNR and CDR2 is FQNEAQ (reference sequence). Trimming shortened V by 3 bases and J by 3 bases, and 15 bases separated the two germline ends. The CDR3 totals 15 residues. This CDR3 reads CASSLGTGGYYEQYF. DNA of the CDR3: TGTGCCAGCAGCTTGGGGACTGGGGGGTACTACGAGCAGTACTTC. Variable domain in full (rest from reference TRBV7-9 and TRBJ2-7): DTGVSQNPRHKITKRGQNVTFRCDPISEHNRLYWYRQTLGQGPEFLTYFQNEAQLEKSRLLSDRFSAERPKGSFSTLEIQRTEQGDSAMYLCASSLGTGGYYEQYFGPGTRLTVT.

This clone was recorded once. The V gene is TRBV10-3, the J gene TRBJ1-6, with 10 nucleotides matching TRBD1. This CDR3 has 18 residues. Germline V gene data show CDR1 as ENHRY and CDR2 as SYGVKD. V was pared by 3 bases and J by 4 bases, with 9 bases of the junction left unmatched. CDR3 bases: TGTGCCATCAGTGAAGGACAGGGGGGAGTTGGGTATAATTCACCCCTCCACTTT. It specifies CAISEGQGGVGYNSPLHF.

The chain has TRBV14 and TRBJ1-6; no clear D gene. Germline CDR1 is SGHDN and CDR2 is FVKESK. The CDR3 is 14 residues long. V was clipped by 2 bases and J by 7 bases, with 9 bases between them. The CDR3 loop is CASSQLQRNSPLHF. CDR3 DNA: TGTGCCAGCAGCCAATTACAGCGGAATTCACCCCTCCACTTT.

This clone was found once. V usage is TRBV30 and J usage is TRBJ2-1; 7 bases match TRBD2. This CDR3 comprises 16 residues. Germline V CDR1 and CDR2: GTSNPN, SVGIG (reference sequence). The ends lost 4 bases at V and 7 bases at J; junction bases unmatched: 16. In DNA, the CDR3 is TGTGCCTGGAACATGTACGCGGGAGTGGGAAGGAATGAGCAGTTCTTC. This gives the protein CAWNMYAGVGRNEQFF. The whole variable domain, remainder taken from reference TRBV30 and TRBJ2-1, is SQTIHQWPATLVQPVGSPLSLECTVEGTSNPNLYWYRQAAGRGLQLLFYSVGIGQISSEVPQNLSASRPQDRQFILSSKKLLLSDSGFYLCAWNMYAGVGRNEQFFGPGTRLTVL.

V and J are TRBV5-1 and TRBJ2-1; tentative D call: TRBD2 (5 bases). CDR3 length equals 16 residues. Between the trimmed V and J ends, which lost 4 bases and 4 bases, there was a span of 18 bases. CDR1 is SGHRS and CDR2 is YFSETQ in the germline V gene. Here the CDR3 reads CASSPRADLMYNEQFF. In DNA form, the CDR3 reads TGCGCCAGCAGCCCAAGAGCGGACCTAATGTACAATGAGCAGTTCTTC.

The rearrangement joins TRBV9 to TRBJ2-5; 8 bases are shared with TRBD1. With 3 bases clipped from V and 5 bases from J, the junction kept 6 bases outside the gene matches. Looked up from germline, CDR1 is SGDLS and CDR2 is YYNGEE. There are 14 residues in the CDR3. The CDR3 DNA reads as TGTGCCAGCAGCGGGGGGACAGGCGGGGAGACCCAGTACTTC. Amino acids: CASSGGTGGETQYF.

This clone was seen only a few times. V usage is TRBV4-1 and J usage is TRBJ1-2; 9 nucleotides align to TRBD1. J was trimmed by 1 base and V by 3 bases; bases with no gene match: 3. CDR1 and CDR2 from the germline V gene are MGHRA and YSYEKL. The CDR3 has 15 residues. CDR3 loop: CASSQGDRVNYGYTF. CDR3 nucleotides: TGCGCCAGCAGCCAGGGGGACAGGGTTAACTATGGCTACACCTTC.

The rearrangement uses TRBV19 and TRBJ2-2; 7 bases are shared with TRBD1. The germline CDR1 and CDR2 sequences are LNHDA and SQIVND (reference sequence). The CDR3 has 14 residues. V was pared by 7 bases and J by 8 bases, with 10 bases of the junction left unmatched. The CDR3 coding sequence is TGTGCCAGTACTCGGCAGGGGGTTTTTGGGGAGCTGTTTTTT. Translated: CASTRQGVFGELFF.

The chain joins TRBV6-1 to TRBJ2-1, with 8 bases matching TRBD2. Germline V CDR1 and CDR2: MNHNS, SASEGT. This CDR3 is built from 13 residues. After removal of 6 bases from V and 7 bases from J, the junction contained 5 bases not matched to a gene. CDR3 sequence reads: CASSGGARNEQFF. CDR3 DNA: TGTGCCAGCAGCGGGGGGGCCAGAAATGAGCAGTTCTTC.

CDR3 nucleotides: TGTGCCAGCAGCCGCACGACGGCTAGCGGGGCCGGGGAGCTGTTTTTT. This sequence encodes CASSRTTASGAGELFF. This chain uses TRBV7-2 with TRBJ2-2; 9 positions agree with TRBD2. Germline values: CDR1 SGHTA, CDR2 FQGNSA. The J segment lost 6 bases and the V segment lost 5 bases, leaving 10 bases of the junction unmatched. This CDR3 region has 16 residues.

The chain couples TRBV12-2 to TRBJ2-3; the table gives TRBD2 as D, unverified against the DNA. TRBV12-2 is a pseudogene. The CDR3 runs to 16 residues. The DNA for the CDR3 is TGTGCAAGTCGCTTAGAGCCTCCCCCGGGGTACAATACGCAGTATTTT. It specifies CASRLEPPPGYNTQYF.

The J gene is TRBJ2-2, the V gene TRBV5-4, with 12 positions matching TRBD1. This CDR3 contains 16 residues. The junction had 9 bases not matched to a gene; V was cut back by 5 bases and J by 7 bases. From germline, CDR1 is SGHNT and CDR2 YYREEE (reference sequence). The CDR3 coding sequence is TGTGCCAGCAGTGCCCGGGACAGGGGGCAGGGCGGGGAGCTGTTTTTT. It yields the protein CASSARDRGQGGELFF.